This TCR beta chain was profiled in a study of response to subunit inactivated influenza vaccine. TCRdb reprocessed the RT-PCR reads via MiXCR and lists one record per CDR3 protein. The sample holds roughly 650,000 distinct CDR3 sequences, 15% to 19% seen once. Looked up from germline, CDR1 is DFQATT and CDR2 is SNEGSKA (reference sequence). The CDR3 extends over 11 amino acids. Study-wide results and limits: Each seasonal influenza vaccination recruits few new T cells, the authors suggested.

A word on this clonotype: Its antigen is as yet unknown.

This TCR was recovered from a man aged 50 to 60 who received an inactivated influenza vaccine. The sequencing used PBMCs from blood, collected approximately 12 days after vaccination. The chain uses TRBV20-1 and TRBJ2-5; D is ambiguous. The DNA for the CDR3 is TGCAGCCCGAGGTTGGAAGAGACCCAGTACTTC. It is translated as CSPRLEETQYF.